This T cell receptor beta chain was observed in a study of beta chain features in type 1 diabetes (dated 2018 in TCRdb). With respect to the entire study: Patients and healthy donors did not differ in mean age, gender distribution, total cell number or subset yield. Naive and central memory subsets were obtained from all 28 donors, but regulatory and stem cell-like memory subsets were isolated from only 8 patients and roughly eight healthy donors. A total of 85 million to 110 million sorted cells were examined across all samples, and RNA yield correlated strongly with the number of cells per subset. In the study, recently diagnosed type 1 diabetes patients and matched healthy donors were compared on the TCRB repertoires of their sorted circulating CD4+ T cell subsets. The investigation overall reported the following: Shorter templates might have been favored by PCR, but patient and control samples were amplified and corrected together, so both groups would have been affected equally by any skew. The naive, central memory and regulatory TCRB repertoires appeared to resemble one another more closely among patients than among healthy donors. Because small numbers of individuals were included in the HLA sub-analyses, any influence of HLA type on TCRB rearrangement was left unresolved. Sequencing cDNA rather than genomic DNA could over-represent highly expressing activated cells, although activation and CD3 levels did not differ between groups. A moderate but significant shortening of TCRB CDR3 length was observed in type 1 diabetes patients in all four CD4+ subsets. Fewer insertions and more nucleotide deletions at VDJ recombination sites were observed in patients with type 1 diabetes, implying thymic rearrangement abnormalities.

Notes on this clone: Its antigen remains unidentified. No base qualities exist here, and no much larger clone lies one base off it.

The High Capacity cDNA Reverse Transcription Kit was used to reverse transcribe all of the isolated RNA, meaning that expressed TCRB transcripts were what got sequenced. Deep immunoSEQ sequencing was applied to naive, central memory and regulatory T cell samples, giving an average of roughly 3.6 million total reads per sample. After sorted cells were lysed in RLT buffer, RNA was extracted with DNase-treated RNeasy Micro or Mini kits, with the choice depending on cell number. Each cell subset was processed separately to prevent cross-contamination, with patient and healthy donor samples processed together. Using the immunoSEQ multiplex PCR, TCRB sequences were amplified from cDNA into 87-bp fragments spanning the CDR3 region. The amplicons were sequenced using the Illumina HiSeq platform. As for the authors' bioinformatics: Synthetic template baselines were used to correct PCR bias computationally, reads within Hamming distance 2 were collapsed together, and singletons that could not be merged were discarded. By aligning reads against IMGT, V, D and J genes, CDR3 length, and insertions or deletions at six rearrangement sites were assigned. Within each subset, clonotype counts were normalized to sorted cell number, after which true diversity and Gini coefficients were computed with the tcR R package. The overlap coefficient, calculated on TCRB nucleotide sequences, was used to quantify repertoire sharing. Out-of-frame TCRB sequences from naive cells were analyzed as a proxy for the pre-selection repertoire. This immuneACCESS table, as held by TCRdb, lists in-frame sequences with V and J called but not all clones. Of the missing ones, under half trace to an unresolved V gene in checked studies; the others have no known cause. V, J and clone size are those of that table, while D and trimming were read from the DNA. This sample has 230,000 or so clones in its table, and around 16% of those were observed once. The ten largest make up less than 0.09% of the sample.

A single peripheral blood draw of around 0.11 L on average was collected from each donor into heparinised tubes. Using a panel that included CD45RO, CCR7, CD25, CD127, CD95 and CD27, naive, central memory, regulatory and stem cell-like memory CD4+ T cells were sorted on a BD FACSAria II. Every sorted population had a purity above 95%. PBMCs were separated immediately by Lymphoprep density gradient centrifugation and were stained directly, without being cultured. So that batch effects would be minimized, each experiment stained and sorted samples in pairs, pairing one healthy donor with one patient. V loses 0 bases of germline sequence and J loses 6 bases, and the interval between the two ends is 6 bases. CDR1 and CDR2, looked up from the germline V gene, are LGHNA and YNFKEQ. The CDR3 holds 13 amino acids from the cysteine to the phenylalanine. Only the CDR3 DNA is retained, 39 bases long and in frame from the first base.

The chain couples TRBV4-2 to TRBJ2-1; no D segment can be confidently identified. The clonotype comes from a man aged 25 to 40 with type 1 diabetes. Specimen: naive CD4+ T cells from blood. In the paper's terms, the cell subset or site label means: true naive CD4+ T cells. The sequenced DNA: TGTGCCAGCAGCCAAGATCTTTCCAATGAGCAGTTCTTC. This yields the protein CASSQDLSNEQFF.